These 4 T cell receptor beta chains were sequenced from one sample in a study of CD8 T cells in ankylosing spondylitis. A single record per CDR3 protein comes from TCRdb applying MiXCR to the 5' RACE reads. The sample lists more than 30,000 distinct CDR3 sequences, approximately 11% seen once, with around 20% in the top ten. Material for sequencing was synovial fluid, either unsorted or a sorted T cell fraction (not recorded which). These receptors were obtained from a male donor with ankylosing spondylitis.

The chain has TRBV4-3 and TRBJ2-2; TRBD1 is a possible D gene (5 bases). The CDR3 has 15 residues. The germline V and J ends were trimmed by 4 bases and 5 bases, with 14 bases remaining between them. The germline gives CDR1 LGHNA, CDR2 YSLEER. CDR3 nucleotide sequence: TGCGCCAGCAGCCGAAGAGAACAGGTTACCGGGGAGCTGTTTTTT. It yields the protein CASSRREQVTGELFF.

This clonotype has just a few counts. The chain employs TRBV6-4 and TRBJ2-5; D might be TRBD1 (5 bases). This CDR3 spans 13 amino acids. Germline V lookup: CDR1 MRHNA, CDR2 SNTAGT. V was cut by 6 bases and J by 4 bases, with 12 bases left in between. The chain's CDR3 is CASSGSRGETQYF. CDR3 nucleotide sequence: TGTGCCAGCAGCGGGTCTAGGGGAGAGACCCAGTACTTC.

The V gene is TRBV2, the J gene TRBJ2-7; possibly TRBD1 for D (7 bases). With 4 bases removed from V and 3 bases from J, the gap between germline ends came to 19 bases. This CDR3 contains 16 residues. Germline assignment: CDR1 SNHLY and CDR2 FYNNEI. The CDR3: CASSAVGRGDDYEQYF. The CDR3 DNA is TGTGCCAGCAGTGCGGTCGGCAGGGGGGATGACTACGAGCAGTACTTC. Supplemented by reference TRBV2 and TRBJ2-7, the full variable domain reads EPEVTQTPSHQVTQMGQEVILRCVPISNHLYFYWYRQILGQKVEFLVSFYNNEISEKSEIFDDQFSVERPDGSNFTLKIRSTKLEDSAMYFCASSAVGRGDDYEQYFGPGTRLTVT.

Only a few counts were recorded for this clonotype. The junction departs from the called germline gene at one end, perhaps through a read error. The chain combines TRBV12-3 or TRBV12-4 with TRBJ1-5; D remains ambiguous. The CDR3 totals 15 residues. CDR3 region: CASSLFGSSDQPQHF. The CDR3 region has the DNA TGTGCCAGCAGTTTGTTTGGGAGTAGCGATCAGCCCCAGCATTTT.